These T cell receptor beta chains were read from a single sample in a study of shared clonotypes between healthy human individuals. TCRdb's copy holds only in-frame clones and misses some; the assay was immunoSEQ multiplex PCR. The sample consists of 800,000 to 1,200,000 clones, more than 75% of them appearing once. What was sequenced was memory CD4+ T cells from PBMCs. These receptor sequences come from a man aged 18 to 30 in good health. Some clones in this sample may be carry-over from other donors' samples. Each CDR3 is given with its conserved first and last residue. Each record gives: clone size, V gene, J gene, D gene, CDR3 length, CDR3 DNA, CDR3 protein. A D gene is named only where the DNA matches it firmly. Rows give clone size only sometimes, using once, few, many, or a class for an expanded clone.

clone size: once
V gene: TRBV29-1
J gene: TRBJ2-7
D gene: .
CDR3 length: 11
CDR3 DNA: TGCAGCGTTGTCCGAGGGTGGGAGCAGTACTTC
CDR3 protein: CSVVRGWEQYF

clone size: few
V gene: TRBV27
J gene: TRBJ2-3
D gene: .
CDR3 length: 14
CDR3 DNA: TGTGCCAGCAGTTTAAGACTTAGTCCAGATACGCAGTATTTT
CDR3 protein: CASSLRLSPDTQYF

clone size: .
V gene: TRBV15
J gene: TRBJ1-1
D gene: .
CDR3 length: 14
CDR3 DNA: TGTGCCACCAGCAGAGGGGAGAGGAACACTGAAGCTTTCTTT
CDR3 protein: CATSRGERNTEAFF

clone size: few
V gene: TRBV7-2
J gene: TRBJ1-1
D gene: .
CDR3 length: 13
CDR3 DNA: TGTGCCAGCAGCTTACAACAGGGAACTGAAGCTTTCTTT
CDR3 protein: CASSLQQGTEAFF

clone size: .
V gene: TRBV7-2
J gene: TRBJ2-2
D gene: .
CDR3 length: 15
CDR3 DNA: TGTGCCAGCAGCCCTAACGGTCCCCCGGGCGGGGAGCTGTTTTTT
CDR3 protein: CASSPNGPPGGELFF

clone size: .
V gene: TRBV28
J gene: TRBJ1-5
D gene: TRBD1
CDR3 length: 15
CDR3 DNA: TGTGCCAGCAGCACTCTGGACAGGGCCTATCAGCCCCAGCATTTT
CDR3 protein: CASSTLDRAYQPQHF

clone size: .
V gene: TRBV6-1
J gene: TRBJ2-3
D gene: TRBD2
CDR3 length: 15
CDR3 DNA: TGTGCCACCTACACCGGGACTAGCGGGAGGATCGCGCAGTATTTT
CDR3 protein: CATYTGTSGRIAQYF

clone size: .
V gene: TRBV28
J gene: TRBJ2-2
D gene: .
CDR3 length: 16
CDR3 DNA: TGTGCCAGCAGTTTAAGGTCCAGGGCCCTGAAAGGGGAGCTGTTTTTT
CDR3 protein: CASSLRSRALKGELFF

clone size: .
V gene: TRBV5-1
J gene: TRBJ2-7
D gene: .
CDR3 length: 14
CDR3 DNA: TGCGCCAGCAGCCCCGGGACACCTAACTACGAGCAGTACTTC
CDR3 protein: CASSPGTPNYEQYF

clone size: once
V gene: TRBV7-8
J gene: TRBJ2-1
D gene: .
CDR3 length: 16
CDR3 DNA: TGTGCCAGCAGCTTTCCCTTAAGGGGTATTAATAATGAGCAGTTCTTC
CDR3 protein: CASSFPLRGINNEQFF

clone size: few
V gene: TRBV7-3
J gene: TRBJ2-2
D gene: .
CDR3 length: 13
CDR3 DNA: TGTGCCAGCAGCTTAACCGAACCCGGGGAGCTGTTTTTT
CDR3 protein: CASSLTEPGELFF

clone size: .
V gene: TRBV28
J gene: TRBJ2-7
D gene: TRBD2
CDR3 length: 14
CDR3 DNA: TGTGCCAGCAGTTGGGCGGCGGGGGCCTACGAGCAGTACTTC
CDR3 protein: CASSWAAGAYEQYF

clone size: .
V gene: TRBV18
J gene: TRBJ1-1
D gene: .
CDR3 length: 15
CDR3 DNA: TGTGCCAGCTCGCCAACAGGAGGGGAGGGGCCTGAAGCTTTCTTT
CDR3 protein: CASSPTGGEGPEAFF

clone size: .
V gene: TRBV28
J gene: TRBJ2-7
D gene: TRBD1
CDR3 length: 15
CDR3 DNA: TGTGCCAGCAGTGGACCCGGGACAGGGGCCTACGAGCAGTACTTC
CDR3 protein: CASSGPGTGAYEQYF

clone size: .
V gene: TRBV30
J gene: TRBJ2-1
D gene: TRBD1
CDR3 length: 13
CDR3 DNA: TGTGCCTGGAGTGTGACAGGGTACAATGAGCAGTTCTTC
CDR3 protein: CAWSVTGYNEQFF

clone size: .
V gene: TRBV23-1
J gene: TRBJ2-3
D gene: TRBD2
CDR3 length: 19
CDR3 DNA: TGCGCCAGCAGTCAATCCCCTTATAGCGGGAGGCCTTGCACAGATACGCAGTATTTT
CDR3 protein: CASSQSPYSGRPCTDTQYF

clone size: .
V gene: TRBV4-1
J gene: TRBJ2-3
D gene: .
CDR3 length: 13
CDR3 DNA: TGCGCCAGCAGCCAAGATTGGCGCGATACGCAGTATTTT
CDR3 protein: CASSQDWRDTQYF

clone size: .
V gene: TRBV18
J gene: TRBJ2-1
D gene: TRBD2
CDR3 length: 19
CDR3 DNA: TGTGCCAGCTCACCCTCGGGAGTGACGGGACTAGCGACCCACAATGAGCAGTTCTTC
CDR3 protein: CASSPSGVTGLATHNEQFF

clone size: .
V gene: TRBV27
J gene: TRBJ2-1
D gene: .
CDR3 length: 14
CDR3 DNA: TGTGCCAGCAGTCCACGGGCCGGGGCCAAGGGTACGGTCTTC
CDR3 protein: CASSPRAGAKGTVF

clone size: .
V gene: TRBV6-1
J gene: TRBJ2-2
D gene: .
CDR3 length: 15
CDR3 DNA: TGTGCCAGCAGTGAACAGGCCGGGATTGCCGGGGAGCTGTTTTTT
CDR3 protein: CASSEQAGIAGELFF

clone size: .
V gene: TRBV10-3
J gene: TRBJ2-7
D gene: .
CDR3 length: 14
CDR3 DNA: TGTGCCATCAGAGGACAGAGAGAATCCTACGAGCAGTACTTC
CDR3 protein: CAIRGQRESYEQYF

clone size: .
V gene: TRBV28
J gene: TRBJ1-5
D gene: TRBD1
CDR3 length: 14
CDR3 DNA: TGTGCCAGCAGTTCCGGGACAGCCAATCAGCCCCAGCATTTT
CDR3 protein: CASSSGTANQPQHF

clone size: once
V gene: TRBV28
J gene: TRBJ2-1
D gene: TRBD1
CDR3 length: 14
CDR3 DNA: TGTGCCAGCAGTCCCGGGGACAGAAACAATGAGCAGTTCTTC
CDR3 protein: CASSPGDRNNEQFF

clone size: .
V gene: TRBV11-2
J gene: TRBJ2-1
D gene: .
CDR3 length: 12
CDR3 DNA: TGTGCCAGCACCGTAGGGAGGAGTGAGCAGTTCTTC
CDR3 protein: CASTVGRSEQFF

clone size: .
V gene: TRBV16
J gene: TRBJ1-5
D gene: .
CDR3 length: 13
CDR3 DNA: TGTGCCAGCAGCCGACAGTCCAATCAGCCCCAGCATTTT
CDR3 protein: CASSRQSNQPQHF

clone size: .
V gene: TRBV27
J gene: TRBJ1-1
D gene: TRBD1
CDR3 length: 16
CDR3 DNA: TGTGCCAGCAGTTCCCGGTATTCAGGGGGCGTCACTGAAGCTTTCTTT
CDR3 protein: CASSSRYSGGVTEAFF

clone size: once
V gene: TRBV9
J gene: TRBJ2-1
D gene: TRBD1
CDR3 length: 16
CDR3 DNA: TGTGCCAGCAGCGTCCTTGGACAGGGGGCATACAATGAGCAGTTCTTC
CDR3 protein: CASSVLGQGAYNEQFF

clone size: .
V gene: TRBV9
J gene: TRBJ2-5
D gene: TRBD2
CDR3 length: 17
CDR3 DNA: TGTGCCAGCAGCGTAGGTTTCCAGCGGGAGGCACAAGAGACCCAGTACTTC
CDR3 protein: CASSVGFQREAQETQYF

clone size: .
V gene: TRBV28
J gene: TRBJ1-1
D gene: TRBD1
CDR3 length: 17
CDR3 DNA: TGTGCCAGCAGTTTTAAGGATACAGGGGGCAGGCGGGGGAAAGCTTTCTTT
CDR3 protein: CASSFKDTGGRRGKAFF

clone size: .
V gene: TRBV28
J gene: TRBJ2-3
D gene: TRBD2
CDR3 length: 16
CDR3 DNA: TGTGCCAGCAGTTTAGGGGGACTAGGGATAGGGCCTACGCAGTATTTT
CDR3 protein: CASSLGGLGIGPTQYF

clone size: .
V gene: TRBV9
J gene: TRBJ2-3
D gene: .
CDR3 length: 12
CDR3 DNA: TGTGCCAGCAGCGTAGAAGTAGATACGCAGTATTTT
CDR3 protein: CASSVEVDTQYF

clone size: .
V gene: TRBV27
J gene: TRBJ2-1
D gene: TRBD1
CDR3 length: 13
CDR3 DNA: TGTGCCAGCAGCTACACGACAGGGGGCAAGCAGTTCTTC
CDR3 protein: CASSYTTGGKQFF

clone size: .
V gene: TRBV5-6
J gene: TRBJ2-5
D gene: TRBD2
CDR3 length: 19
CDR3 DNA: TGTGCCAGCACCCGTGGGGCTAGCGGGTGGTCGATGTACCAAGAGACCCAGTACTTC
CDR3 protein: CASTRGASGWSMYQETQYF